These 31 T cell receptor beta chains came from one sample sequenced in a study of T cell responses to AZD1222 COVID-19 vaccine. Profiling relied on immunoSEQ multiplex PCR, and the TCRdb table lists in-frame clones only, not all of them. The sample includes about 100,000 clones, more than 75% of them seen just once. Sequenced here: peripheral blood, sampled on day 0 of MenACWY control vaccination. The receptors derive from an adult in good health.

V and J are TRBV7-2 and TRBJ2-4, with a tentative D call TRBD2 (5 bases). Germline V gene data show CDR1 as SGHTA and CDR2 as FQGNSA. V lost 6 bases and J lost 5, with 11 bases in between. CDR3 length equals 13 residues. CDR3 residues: CASREVGENIQYF. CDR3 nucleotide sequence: TGTGCCAGCAGGGAGGTCGGGGAAAACATTCAGTACTTC.

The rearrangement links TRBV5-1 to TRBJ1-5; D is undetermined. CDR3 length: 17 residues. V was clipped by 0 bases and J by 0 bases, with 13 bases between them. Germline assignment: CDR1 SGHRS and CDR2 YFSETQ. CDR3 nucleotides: TGCGCCAGCAGCTTGGGGGGTACAGATTATAGCAATCAGCCCCAGCATTTT. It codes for CASSLGGTDYSNQPQHF.

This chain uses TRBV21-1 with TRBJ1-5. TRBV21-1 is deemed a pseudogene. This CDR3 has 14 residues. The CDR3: CASSKSGWRQPQHF. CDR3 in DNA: TGTGCCAGCAGCAAGTCAGGGTGGAGGCAGCCCCAGCATTTT.

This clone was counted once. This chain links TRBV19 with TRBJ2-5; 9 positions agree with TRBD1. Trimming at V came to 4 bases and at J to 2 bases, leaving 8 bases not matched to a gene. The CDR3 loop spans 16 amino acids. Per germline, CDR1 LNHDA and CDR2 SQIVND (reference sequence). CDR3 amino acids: CASSKGTGYEQETQYF. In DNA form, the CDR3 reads TGTGCCAGTAGTAAAGGGACAGGGTATGAGCAAGAGACCCAGTACTTC.

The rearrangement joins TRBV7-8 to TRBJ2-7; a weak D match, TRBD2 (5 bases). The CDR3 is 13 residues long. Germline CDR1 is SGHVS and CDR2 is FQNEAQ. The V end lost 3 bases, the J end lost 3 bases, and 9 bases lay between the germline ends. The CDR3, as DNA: TGTGCCAGCAGCTTGGGAGTTGACTACGAGCAGTACTTC. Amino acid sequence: CASSLGVDYEQYF.

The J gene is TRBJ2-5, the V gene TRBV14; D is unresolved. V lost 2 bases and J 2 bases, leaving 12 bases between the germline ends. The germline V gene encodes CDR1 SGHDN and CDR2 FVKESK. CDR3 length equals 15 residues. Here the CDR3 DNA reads TGTGCCAGCAGCCAATTCATTACAGATCAAGAGACCCAGTACTTC. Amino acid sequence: CASSQFITDQETQYF.

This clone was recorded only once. The CDR3 DNA follows: TGTGCCAGCAGCTTCCGGGTGGGGGATTCACCCCTCCACTTT. Translated: CASSFRVGDSPLHF. The chain joins TRBV7-9 to TRBJ1-6; weak D call: TRBD1 (5 bases). The CDR3 is 14 residues long. The V end lost 3 bases, the J end lost 8 bases, and 11 bases lay between the germline ends. Germline CDR1 is SEHNR and CDR2 is FQNEAQ (reference sequence).

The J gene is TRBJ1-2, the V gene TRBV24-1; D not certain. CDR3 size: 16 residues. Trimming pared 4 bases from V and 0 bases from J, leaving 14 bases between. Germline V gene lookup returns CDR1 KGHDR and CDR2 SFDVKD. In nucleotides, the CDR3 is TGTGCCACCAGTGACCCCCTGGATGTATCTAACTATGGCTACACCTTC. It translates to CATSDPLDVSNYGYTF.

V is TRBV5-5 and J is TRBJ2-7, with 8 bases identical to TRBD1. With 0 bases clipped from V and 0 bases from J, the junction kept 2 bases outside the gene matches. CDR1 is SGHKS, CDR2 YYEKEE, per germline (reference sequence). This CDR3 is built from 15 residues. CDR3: CASSLAGTGSYEQYF. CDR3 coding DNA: TGTGCCAGCAGCTTGGCCGGGACAGGCTCCTACGAGCAGTACTTC.

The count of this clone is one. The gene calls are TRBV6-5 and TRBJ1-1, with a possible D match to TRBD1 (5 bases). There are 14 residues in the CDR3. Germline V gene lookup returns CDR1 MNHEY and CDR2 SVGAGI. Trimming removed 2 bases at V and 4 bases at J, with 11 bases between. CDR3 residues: CASSYDSRLTEAFF. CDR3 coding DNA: TGTGCCAGCAGTTACGACAGCCGCCTCACTGAAGCTTTCTTT.

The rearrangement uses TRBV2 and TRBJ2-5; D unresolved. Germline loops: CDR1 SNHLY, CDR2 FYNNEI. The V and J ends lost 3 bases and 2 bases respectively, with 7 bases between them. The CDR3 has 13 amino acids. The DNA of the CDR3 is TGTGCCAGCAGTGACGACGGGCAAGAGACCCAGTACTTC. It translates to CASSDDGQETQYF.

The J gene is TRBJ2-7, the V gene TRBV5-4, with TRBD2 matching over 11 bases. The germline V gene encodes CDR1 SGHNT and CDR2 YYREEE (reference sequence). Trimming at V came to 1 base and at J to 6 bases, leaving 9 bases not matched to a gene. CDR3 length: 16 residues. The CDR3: CASSLPTGLAAGEQYF. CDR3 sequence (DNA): TGTGCCAGCAGCTTGCCGACGGGACTAGCGGCCGGCGAGCAGTACTTC.

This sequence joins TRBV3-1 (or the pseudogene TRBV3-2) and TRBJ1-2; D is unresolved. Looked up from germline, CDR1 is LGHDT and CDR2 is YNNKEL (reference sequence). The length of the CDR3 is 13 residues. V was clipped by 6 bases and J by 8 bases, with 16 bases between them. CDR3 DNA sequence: TGTGCCAGCAGTCATGGCACAGTCACCGGCTACACCTTC. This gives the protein CASSHGTVTGYTF.

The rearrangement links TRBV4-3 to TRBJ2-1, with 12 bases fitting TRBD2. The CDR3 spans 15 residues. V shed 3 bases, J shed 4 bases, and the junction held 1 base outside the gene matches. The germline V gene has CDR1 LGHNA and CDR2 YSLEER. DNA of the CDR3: TGCGCCAGCAGCCAGACTAGCGGGGGATACAATGAGCAGTTCTTC. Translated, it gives CASSQTSGGYNEQFF.

The chain's CDR3 is CASSLAFGQRMNTEAFF. For the CDR3, the DNA is TGTGCCAGCAGCTTAGCCTTTGGACAGAGGATGAACACTGAAGCTTTCTTT. V usage is TRBV7-9 and J usage is TRBJ1-1; a possible D gene is TRBD1 (6 bases). Germline V lookup: CDR1 SEHNR, CDR2 FQNEAQ (reference sequence). The CDR3 is 17 residues long. V lost 0 bases and J 0 bases, leaving 14 bases between the germline ends.

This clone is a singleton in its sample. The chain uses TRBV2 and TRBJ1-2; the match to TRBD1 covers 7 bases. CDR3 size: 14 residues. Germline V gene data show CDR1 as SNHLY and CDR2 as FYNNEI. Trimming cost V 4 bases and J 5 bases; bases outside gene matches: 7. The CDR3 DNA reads TGTGCCAGCAGTGTGGGACAGTTTGGGTATGGCTACACCTTC. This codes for CASSVGQFGYGYTF.

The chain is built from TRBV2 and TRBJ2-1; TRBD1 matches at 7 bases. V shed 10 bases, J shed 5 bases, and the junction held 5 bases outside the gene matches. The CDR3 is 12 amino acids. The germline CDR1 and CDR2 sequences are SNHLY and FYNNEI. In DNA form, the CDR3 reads TGTGCCATAGGAACAGGGGACAATGAGCAGTTCTTC. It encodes CAIGTGDNEQFF.

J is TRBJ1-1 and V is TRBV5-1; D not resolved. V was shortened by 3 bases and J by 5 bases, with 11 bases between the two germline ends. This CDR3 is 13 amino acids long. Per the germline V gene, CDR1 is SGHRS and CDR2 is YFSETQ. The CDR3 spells CASSSQTGTEAFF. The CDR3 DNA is TGCGCCAGCAGCTCACAAACCGGTACTGAAGCTTTCTTT.

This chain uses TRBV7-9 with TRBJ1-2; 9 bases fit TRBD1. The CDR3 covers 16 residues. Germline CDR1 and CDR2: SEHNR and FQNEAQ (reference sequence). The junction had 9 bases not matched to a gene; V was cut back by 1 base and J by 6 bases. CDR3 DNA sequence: TGTGCCAGCAGCTTAGGTTCACGGGACAGGGTGAATGGCTACACCTTC. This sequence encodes CASSLGSRDRVNGYTF.

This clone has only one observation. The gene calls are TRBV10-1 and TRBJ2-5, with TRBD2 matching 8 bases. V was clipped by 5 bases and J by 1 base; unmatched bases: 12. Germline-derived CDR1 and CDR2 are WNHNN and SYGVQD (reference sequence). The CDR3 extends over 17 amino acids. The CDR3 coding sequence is TGCGCCAGCAGTAGACTAGCGCCCAACAGAACCCAAGAGACCCAGTACTTC. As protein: CASSRLAPNRTQETQYF.

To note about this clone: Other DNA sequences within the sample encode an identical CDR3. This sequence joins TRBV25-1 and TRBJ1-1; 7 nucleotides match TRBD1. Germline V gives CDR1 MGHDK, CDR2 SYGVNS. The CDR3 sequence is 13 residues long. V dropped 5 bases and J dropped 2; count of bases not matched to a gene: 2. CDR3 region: CASSRQGNTEAFF. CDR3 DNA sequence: TGTGCCAGCAGTCGACAGGGAAACACTGAAGCTTTCTTT.

DNA for the CDR3: TGTGCCAGCTCACTCGCGGACAGCCCGTATGGCTACACCTTC. It yields the protein CASSLADSPYGYTF. This chain links TRBV18 with TRBJ1-2; D possibly corresponds to TRBD1 (6 bases). Germline-derived CDR1 and CDR2 are KGHSH and LQKENI. V was shortened by 4 bases and J by 5 bases, with 14 bases between the two germline ends. This CDR3 spans 14 amino acids.

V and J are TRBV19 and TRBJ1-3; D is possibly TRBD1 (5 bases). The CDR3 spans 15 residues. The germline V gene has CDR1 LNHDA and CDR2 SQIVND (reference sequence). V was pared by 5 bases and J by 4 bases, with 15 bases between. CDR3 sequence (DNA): TGTGCCAGTAGTCATGCCAGGACAATCGGAAACACCATATATTTT. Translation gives CASSHARTIGNTIYF.

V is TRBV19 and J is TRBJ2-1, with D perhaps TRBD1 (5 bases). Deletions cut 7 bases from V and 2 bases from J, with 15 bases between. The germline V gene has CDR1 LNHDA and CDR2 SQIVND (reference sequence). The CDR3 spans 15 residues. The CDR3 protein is CASTRDRGPYNEQFF. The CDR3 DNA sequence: TGTGCCAGTACCAGAGACAGAGGCCCCTACAATGAGCAGTTCTTC.

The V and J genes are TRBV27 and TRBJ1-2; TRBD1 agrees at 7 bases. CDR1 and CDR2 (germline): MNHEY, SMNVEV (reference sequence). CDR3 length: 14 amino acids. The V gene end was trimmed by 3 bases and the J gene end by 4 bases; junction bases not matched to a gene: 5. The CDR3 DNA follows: TGTGCCAGCAGTTTGACAGGGTCGATCTATGGCTACACCTTC. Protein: CASSLTGSIYGYTF.

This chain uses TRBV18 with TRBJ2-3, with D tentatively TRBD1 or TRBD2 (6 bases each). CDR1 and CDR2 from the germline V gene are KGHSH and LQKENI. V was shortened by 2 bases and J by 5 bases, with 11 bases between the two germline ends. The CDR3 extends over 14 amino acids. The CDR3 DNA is TGTGCCAGCTCACCAACGGGGGCGGGAGATACGCAGTATTTT. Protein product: CASSPTGAGDTQYF.

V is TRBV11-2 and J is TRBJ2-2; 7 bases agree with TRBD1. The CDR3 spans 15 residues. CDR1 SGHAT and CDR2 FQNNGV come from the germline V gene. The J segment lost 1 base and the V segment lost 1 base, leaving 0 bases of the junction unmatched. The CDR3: CASSLGTGNTGELFF. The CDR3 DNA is TGTGCCAGCAGCTTAGGGACAGGGAACACCGGGGAGCTGTTTTTT.

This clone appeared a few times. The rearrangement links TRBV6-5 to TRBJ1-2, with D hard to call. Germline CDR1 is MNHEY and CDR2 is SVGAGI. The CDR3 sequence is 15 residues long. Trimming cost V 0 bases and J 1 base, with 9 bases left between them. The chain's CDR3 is CASSYSLSDNYGYTF. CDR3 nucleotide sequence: TGTGCCAGCAGTTACTCCCTCAGTGATAACTATGGCTACACCTTC.

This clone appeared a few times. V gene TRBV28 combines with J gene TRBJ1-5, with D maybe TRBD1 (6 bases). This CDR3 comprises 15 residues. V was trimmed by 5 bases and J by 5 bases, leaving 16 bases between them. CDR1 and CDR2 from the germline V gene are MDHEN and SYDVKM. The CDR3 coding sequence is TGTGCCAGCAGTCTAATCCAGGGGAGGGATCAGCCCCAGCATTTT. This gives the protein CASSLIQGRDQPQHF.

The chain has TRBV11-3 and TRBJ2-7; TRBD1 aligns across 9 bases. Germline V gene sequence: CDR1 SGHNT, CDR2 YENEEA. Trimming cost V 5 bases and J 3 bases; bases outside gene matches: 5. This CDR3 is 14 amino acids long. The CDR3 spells CASSPGTGLYEQYF. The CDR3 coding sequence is TGTGCCAGCAGCCCCGGGACAGGGCTCTACGAGCAGTACTTC.

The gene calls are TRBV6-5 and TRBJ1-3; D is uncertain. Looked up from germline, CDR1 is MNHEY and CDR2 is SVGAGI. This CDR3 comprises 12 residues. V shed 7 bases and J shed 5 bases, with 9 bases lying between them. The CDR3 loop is CASMSLRNTIYF. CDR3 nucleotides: TGTGCCAGCATGAGCCTCCGAAACACCATATATTTT.